This T cell receptor (beta chain) comes out of a study of human T cells and chemical hapten exposure. TCRdb independently ran MiXCR on the RACE reads; one entry per CDR3 protein. The data hold just over 90,000 distinct CDR3 sequences, with around 9% observed a single time. The time point: healthy volunteer bleed at 2 weeks. Extraction yielded total RNA from whole blood (unfractionated). This CDR3 region has 16 residues. CDR1 is SGHTA, CDR2 FQGNSA, per germline. Trimming left V 5 bases short and J 2 bases short, with 17 bases between. The chain is built from TRBV7-2 and TRBJ2-3; D might be TRBD1 (6 bases). The sequence came from a female donor in good health. Some clones in this sample may be carry-over from other donors' samples. Sequencing input: whole blood. The CDR3 is CASSLMTGFITDTQYF. CDR3 sequence (DNA): TGTGCCAGCAGCCTAATGACAGGATTCATCACAGATACGCAGTATTTT. Drawing the rest from reference TRBV7-2 and TRBJ2-3, the complete variable domain is GAGVSQSPSNKVTEKGKDVELRCDPISGHTALYWYRQSLGQGLEFLIYFQGNSAPDKSGLPSDRFSAERTGGSVSTLTIQRTQQEDSAVYLCASSLMTGFITDTQYFGPGTRLTVL.